A selection of T cell receptor beta chains follows, all from one sample in a study of CD8 T cells in Susac syndrome. From the immunoSEQ multiplex PCR reads, TCRdb called clonotypes with MiXCR, one entry per CDR3 protein. Of some 450,000 distinct CDR3 sequences listed, 85% to 90% were seen once; the top ten hold approximately 0.11%. Sequenced sample: CD8+ T cells from PBMCs. The receptors stem from a human donor with multiple sclerosis. CDR3s include the opening cysteine and the closing phenylalanine or tryptophan. Fields, in order: J gene, V gene, clone size, D gene, CDR3 DNA, CDR3 protein. The D gene is left open where the match is weak. Clone size is not always given. Where it is, it says once, few, many or a class for expanded clones.

J: TRBJ1-3
V: TRBV13
size: once
D: NA
DNA: TGTGCCAGCGGAAGGGGCTCTGGAAACACCATATATTTT
CDR3: CASGRGSGNTIYF

J: TRBJ2-7
V: TRBV6-5
size: NA
D: TRBD2
DNA: TGTGCCAGCAGTTCATTTAGCGGGACCTACGAGCAGTACTTC
CDR3: CASSSFSGTYEQYF

J: TRBJ1-2
V: TRBV10-3
size: NA
D: NA
DNA: TGTGCCATCAAGGGGGGCGGAGGCTACACCTTC
CDR3: CAIKGGGGYTF

J: TRBJ1-6
V: TRBV6-6
size: NA
D: NA
DNA: TGTGCCAGCAGTTACACGGACAGTCTTAATTCACCCCTCCACTTT
CDR3: CASSYTDSLNSPLHF

J: TRBJ2-1
V: TRBV27
size: few
D: NA
DNA: TGTGCCAGCAGTTTATTTAATGAGCAGTTCTTC
CDR3: CASSLFNEQFF

J: TRBJ1-5
V: TRBV2
size: NA
D: NA
DNA: TGTGCCAGCAGTCCCGGACAGATCCTCAATCAGCCCCAGCATTTT
CDR3: CASSPGQILNQPQHF

J: TRBJ2-7
V: TRBV29-1
size: NA
D: NA
DNA: TGCAGCGTTGAAGCCTTGCAGGGGCCCTACGAGCAGTACTTC
CDR3: CSVEALQGPYEQYF

J: TRBJ1-2
V: TRBV2
size: NA
D: NA
DNA: TGTGCCAGCAGTGATGCCGGGACGGTGTATGGCTACACCTTC
CDR3: CASSDAGTVYGYTF

J: TRBJ2-7
V: TRBV2
size: once
D: NA
DNA: TGTGCCAGCAGGGCACCCCCAGGACAATACGAGCAGTACTTC
CDR3: CASRAPPGQYEQYF

J: TRBJ2-5
V: TRBV7-3
size: NA
D: TRBD2
DNA: TGTGCCAGCAGCTTACGACTAGCGGGAAGTGAGACCCAGTACTTC
CDR3: CASSLRLAGSETQYF

J: TRBJ1-1
V: TRBV27
size: once
D: TRBD1
DNA: TGTGCCAGCAACCCAGGGGGCGCGGGCACTGAAGCTTTCTTT
CDR3: CASNPGGAGTEAFF

J: TRBJ1-4
V: TRBV7-8
size: few
D: NA
DNA: TGTGCCAGCAGCTTGGGAGGGGCTAATGAAAAACTGTTTTTT
CDR3: CASSLGGANEKLFF

J: TRBJ2-5
V: TRBV12-5
size: NA
D: NA
DNA: TGTGCTAGTGGTTTGGTACCCGACCGTCAAGAGACCCAGTACTTC
CDR3: CASGLVPDRQETQYF

J: TRBJ2-1
V: TRBV5-1
size: NA
D: TRBD2
DNA: TGCGCCAGCAGCCTCCAAACTAGCGGGGACACCAATGAGCAGTTCTTC
CDR3: CASSLQTSGDTNEQFF

J: TRBJ1-1
V: TRBV27
size: NA
D: NA
DNA: TGTGCCAGCAGTTTTGTGGGGGGCGCGAACACTGAAGCTTTCTTT
CDR3: CASSFVGGANTEAFF

J: TRBJ1-2
V: TRBV2
size: NA
D: TRBD1
DNA: TGTGCCAGCAGGGACAGGGGCCAGCCTGATTGGGGCTACACCTTC
CDR3: CASRDRGQPDWGYTF

J: TRBJ1-1
V: TRBV3-1
size: NA
D: NA
DNA: TGTGCCAGCAGCCAAGATCGGGAGGGGGGCTGGACTGAAGCTTTCTTT
CDR3: CASSQDREGGWTEAFF

J: TRBJ2-5
V: TRBV7-2
size: NA
D: TRBD2
DNA: TGTGCCAGCAGCCTAGAAGAGGGTTGGACGGGGGGGGAAGAGACCCAGTACTTC
CDR3: CASSLEEGWTGGEETQYF

J: TRBJ2-3
V: TRBV5-1
size: NA
D: NA
DNA: TGCGCCAGCAGCTTCGTTGGGCCTCCTAGCACAGATACGCAGTATTTT
CDR3: CASSFVGPPSTDTQYF

J: TRBJ2-3
V: TRBV20-1
size: NA
D: NA
DNA: TGCAGTGCTAGAGATCAAGTAGATACGCAGTATTTT
CDR3: CSARDQVDTQYF

J: TRBJ2-7
V: TRBV7-8
size: NA
D: NA
DNA: TGTGCCAGCAGCCTATTTGGTCGGGGGAGCTCCTACGAGCAGTACTTC
CDR3: CASSLFGRGSSYEQYF

J: TRBJ1-1
V: TRBV18
size: few
D: NA
DNA: TGTGCCAGCTCACCGCCAGCCCTGAACACTGAAGCTTTCTTT
CDR3: CASSPPALNTEAFF

J: TRBJ1-5
V: TRBV19
size: NA
D: TRBD1
DNA: TGTGCCACCCAACCGGGACAGGACCTTTATCAGCCCCAGCATTTT
CDR3: CATQPGQDLYQPQHF

J: TRBJ2-7
V: TRBV7-9
size: NA
D: NA
DNA: TGTGCCAGCAGCCACGAACACGAGCAGTACTTC
CDR3: CASSHEHEQYF

J: TRBJ2-1
V: TRBV29-1
size: NA
D: NA
DNA: TGCAGCGTACTCCACTACAATGAGCAGTTCTTC
CDR3: CSVLHYNEQFF